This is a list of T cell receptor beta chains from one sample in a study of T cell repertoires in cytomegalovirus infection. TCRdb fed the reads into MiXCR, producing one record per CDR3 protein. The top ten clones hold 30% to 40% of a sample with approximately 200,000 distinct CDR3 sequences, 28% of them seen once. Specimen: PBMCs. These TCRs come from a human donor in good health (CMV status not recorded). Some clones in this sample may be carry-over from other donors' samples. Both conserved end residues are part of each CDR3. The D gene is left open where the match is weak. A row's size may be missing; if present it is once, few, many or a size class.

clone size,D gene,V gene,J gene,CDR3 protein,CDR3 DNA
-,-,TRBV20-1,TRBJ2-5,CSAEVQETQYF,TGCAGTGCCGAGGTACAAGAGACCCAGTACTTC
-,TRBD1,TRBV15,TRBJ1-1,CATSHRDRGRTEAFF,TGTGCCACCAGCCACCGGGACAGGGGGCGGACTGAAGCTTTCTTT
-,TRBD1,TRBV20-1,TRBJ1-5,CSASGDRDQPQHF,TGCAGTGCTAGTGGGGACAGGGATCAGCCCCAGCATTTT
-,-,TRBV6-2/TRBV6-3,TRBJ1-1,CASSSRGEDTEAFF,TGTGCCAGCAGTTCTCGGGGAGAGGACACTGAAGCTTTCTTT
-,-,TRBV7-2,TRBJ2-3,CASSLAPRDTQYF,TGTGCCAGCAGCTTAGCGCCTCGGGATACGCAGTATTTT
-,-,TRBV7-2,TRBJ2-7,CASSLTAPYEQYF,TGTGCCAGCAGCCTCACGGCGCCCTACGAGCAGTACTTC
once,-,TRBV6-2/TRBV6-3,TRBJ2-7,CASSPGSYYEQYF,TGTGCCAGCAGTCCCGGGTCCTACTACGAGCAGTACTTC
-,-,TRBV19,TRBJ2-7,CASSIQALIPYEQYF,TGTGCCAGTAGTATACAGGCCTTGATCCCCTACGAGCAGTACTTC
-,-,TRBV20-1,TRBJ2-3,CSAKPGSLSIAQYF,TGCAGTGCTAAGCCCGGATCCCTATCGATAGCGCAGTATTTT
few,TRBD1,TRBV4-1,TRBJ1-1,CASSQFDRVEAFF,TGCGCCAGCAGCCAATTTGACAGGGTTGAAGCTTTCTTT
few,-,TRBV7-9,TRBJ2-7,CASSLALRGPNRGQYF,TGTGCCAGCAGCTTAGCGCTCCGGGGACCCAACCGCGGGCAGTACTTC
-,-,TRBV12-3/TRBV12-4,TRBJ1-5,CASSLRGDGNQPQHF,TGTGCCAGCAGTTTACGAGGGGATGGCAATCAGCCCCAGCATTTT
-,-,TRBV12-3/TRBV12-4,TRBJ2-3,CASSFGLSRDTDTQYF,TGTGCCAGCAGTTTCGGACTAAGCCGCGACACAGATACGCAGTATTTT
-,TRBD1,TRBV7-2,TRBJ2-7,CASSFGRPGQGYEQYF,TGTGCCAGCAGCTTCGGAAGACCGGGACAGGGCTACGAGCAGTACTTC
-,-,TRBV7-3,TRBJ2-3,CASSIPGTDTQYF,TGTGCCAGCAGCATCCCTGGGACAGATACGCAGTATTTT
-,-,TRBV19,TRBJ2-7,CASSARDGFYEQYF,TGTGCCAGTAGTGCGCGTGACGGCTTCTACGAGCAGTACTTC
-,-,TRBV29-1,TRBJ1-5,CSVALRAPGQGEPQHF,TGCAGCGTTGCCCTAAGGGCCCCGGGACAAGGGGAGCCCCAGCATTTT
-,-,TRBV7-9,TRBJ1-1,CASSSPDIGNSEAFF,TGTGCCAGCAGCTCTCCGGACATAGGGAACTCTGAAGCTTTCTTT
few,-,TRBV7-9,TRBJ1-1,CASSLGNIGTEAFF,TGTGCCAGCAGCTTAGGGAATATAGGGACTGAAGCTTTCTTT
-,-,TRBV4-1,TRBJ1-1,CASSQETDPRQAKGEAFF,TGCGCCAGCAGCCAAGAGACGGACCCGAGGCAGGCCAAGGGTGAAGCTTTCTTT
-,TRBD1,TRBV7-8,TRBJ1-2,CASSGDRANYGYTF,TGTGCCAGCAGCGGGGACAGGGCTAACTATGGCTACACCTTC
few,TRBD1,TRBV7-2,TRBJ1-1,CASSPRQGAPAFF,TGTGCCAGCAGCCCCCGGCAGGGGGCGCCAGCTTTCTTT
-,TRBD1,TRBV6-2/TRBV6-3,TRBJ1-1,CASSRTGGEAFF,TGTGCCAGCAGTCGAACAGGGGGTGAAGCTTTCTTT
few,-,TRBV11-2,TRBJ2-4,CASSLDIEGIQYF,TGTGCCAGCAGCTTAGATATTGAGGGCATTCAGTACTTC
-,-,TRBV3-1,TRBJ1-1,CASSIQSFNTEAFF,TGTGCCAGCAGCATTCAGTCTTTTAACACTGAAGCTTTCTTT
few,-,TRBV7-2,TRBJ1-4,CASSRDAGEKLFF,TGTGCCAGCAGCCGCGACGCGGGTGAAAAACTGTTTTTT
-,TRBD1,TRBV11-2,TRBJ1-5,CASSIGTGSNQPQHF,TGTGCCAGCAGCATCGGGACAGGGTCTAATCAGCCCCAGCATTTT